This is a list of T cell receptor beta chains from one sample in a study of blood T cell repertoires in COVID-19. Sequencing used immunoSEQ multiplex PCR; TCRdb keeps in-frame clones, though not all of them. Of about 380,000 clones listed, 70% to 85% are singletons. The sample taken for sequencing was peripheral blood. Source of these receptors: a human donor with acute or convalescent COVID-19. The donor label of this sample is uncertain. The CDR3 runs from the conserved cysteine through the conserved F or W. Fields, in order: J gene, V gene, clone size, D gene, CDR3 DNA, CDR3 protein. D genes are given only for firm matches. Part of the rows lack a size; the others show once, few, many or a class for expanded clones.

j_gene: TRBJ1-2
v_gene: TRBV2
abundance: .
d_gene: TRBD1
CDR3nt: TGTGCCAGCAGCCGACAGGGGTCGAACTATGGCTACACCTTC
CDR3aa: CASSRQGSNYGYTF

j_gene: TRBJ2-3
v_gene: TRBV2
abundance: .
d_gene: .
CDR3nt: TGTGCCAGCCAAGGAGGGCCAGATACGCAGTATTTT
CDR3aa: CASQGGPDTQYF

j_gene: TRBJ1-1
v_gene: TRBV12-3/TRBV12-4
abundance: .
d_gene: .
CDR3nt: TGTGCCAGCAGTTTGAGGGTGAACACTGAAGCTTTCTTT
CDR3aa: CASSLRVNTEAFF

j_gene: TRBJ1-3
v_gene: TRBV12-3/TRBV12-4
abundance: .
d_gene: .
CDR3nt: TGTGCCAGCAGTTTAGGTTTGTCGGACACCATATATTTT
CDR3aa: CASSLGLSDTIYF

j_gene: TRBJ2-2
v_gene: TRBV11-2
abundance: .
d_gene: .
CDR3nt: TGTGCCAGCAGCTTAGGTGGGGCAGGCACCGGGGAGCTGTTTTTT
CDR3aa: CASSLGGAGTGELFF

j_gene: TRBJ2-7
v_gene: TRBV5-5
abundance: .
d_gene: TRBD2
CDR3nt: TGTGCCAGCAGCTTGAGCGGGGGGGACCCATCCTACGAGCAGTACTTC
CDR3aa: CASSLSGGDPSYEQYF

j_gene: TRBJ2-7
v_gene: TRBV6-2/TRBV6-3
abundance: .
d_gene: .
CDR3nt: TGTGCCAGCAGTTCCCCTCGGGGGAACTCCTACGAGCAGTACTTC
CDR3aa: CASSSPRGNSYEQYF

j_gene: TRBJ2-5
v_gene: TRBV6-5
abundance: .
d_gene: TRBD1
CDR3nt: TGTGCCAGCAGTCATCGACAGGGGCCCCAAGAGACCCAGTACTTC
CDR3aa: CASSHRQGPQETQYF

j_gene: TRBJ2-7
v_gene: TRBV6-5
abundance: .
d_gene: TRBD2
CDR3nt: TGTGCCACCACTTCGCCGGGAGGGCGATACGAGCAGTACTTC
CDR3aa: CATTSPGGRYEQYF

j_gene: TRBJ1-1
v_gene: TRBV19
abundance: .
d_gene: TRBD1
CDR3nt: TGTGCCAGTAGAAAGGGACAGGCTGTGGCTGGGGGTGAAGCTTTCTTT
CDR3aa: CASRKGQAVAGGEAFF

j_gene: TRBJ1-2
v_gene: TRBV3-1/TRBV3-2
abundance: .
d_gene: .
CDR3nt: TGTGCCAGCAGCCAACTAGCGCGTGCAGGGAGCAGTTATGGCTACACCTTC
CDR3aa: CASSQLARAGSSYGYTF

j_gene: TRBJ1-2
v_gene: TRBV2
abundance: few
d_gene: TRBD1
CDR3nt: TGTGCCAGCAGGCAGGGACAGAGTAACTATGGCTACACCTTC
CDR3aa: CASRQGQSNYGYTF

j_gene: TRBJ1-6
v_gene: TRBV5-1
abundance: few
d_gene: TRBD1
CDR3nt: TGCGCCAGCTCAGGGGGCCGGGTCGATCAACCACCCCTCCACTTT
CDR3aa: CASSGGRVDQPPLHF

j_gene: TRBJ2-1
v_gene: TRBV7-8
abundance: .
d_gene: TRBD1
CDR3nt: TGTGCCAGCAGCGTAGGACAGGGGTGGAATGAGCAGTTCTTC
CDR3aa: CASSVGQGWNEQFF

j_gene: TRBJ1-6
v_gene: TRBV7-2
abundance: .
d_gene: .
CDR3nt: TGTGCCAGCGCTAACAGGAACTTCTATAATTCACCCCTCCACTTT
CDR3aa: CASANRNFYNSPLHF

j_gene: TRBJ2-4
v_gene: TRBV18
abundance: .
d_gene: .
CDR3nt: TGTGCCAGCTCACAACGGCCGGACAGCAAAAACATTCAGTACTTC
CDR3aa: CASSQRPDSKNIQYF

j_gene: TRBJ2-7
v_gene: TRBV6-1
abundance: .
d_gene: TRBD2
CDR3nt: TGTGCCAGCAGTGATCAACTAGCGGCTGGAGGCTACGAGCAGTACTTC
CDR3aa: CASSDQLAAGGYEQYF

j_gene: TRBJ1-2
v_gene: TRBV28
abundance: .
d_gene: TRBD1
CDR3nt: TGTGCCAGCAGTTTCACTCCCCAACAGGGGAAGGGCTACACCTTC
CDR3aa: CASSFTPQQGKGYTF

j_gene: TRBJ1-1
v_gene: TRBV7-6
abundance: .
d_gene: .
CDR3nt: TGTGCCAGCAGCTTAGAAGTAGAACCGAACACTGAAGCTTTCTTT
CDR3aa: CASSLEVEPNTEAFF

j_gene: TRBJ2-1
v_gene: TRBV2
abundance: .
d_gene: .
CDR3nt: TGTGCCAGCAGTGCTAACGAGGCTTCCTACAATGAGCAGTTCTTC
CDR3aa: CASSANEASYNEQFF

j_gene: TRBJ2-1
v_gene: TRBV6-1
abundance: .
d_gene: .
CDR3nt: TGTGCCAGCAGTGAACTGGGCGGGGCCTACAATGAGCAGTTCTTC
CDR3aa: CASSELGGAYNEQFF

j_gene: TRBJ1-6
v_gene: TRBV2
abundance: .
d_gene: .
CDR3nt: TGTGCCAGCAACCTTGAAAGAGGTTCACCCCTCCACTTT
CDR3aa: CASNLERGSPLHF

j_gene: TRBJ2-4
v_gene: TRBV5-1
abundance: .
d_gene: TRBD2
CDR3nt: TGCGCCAGCAGCTTAGCCGGGACTAGCGGGGGCGTAGCCAAAAACATTCAGTACTTC
CDR3aa: CASSLAGTSGGVAKNIQYF

j_gene: TRBJ2-7
v_gene: TRBV6-5
abundance: .
d_gene: .
CDR3nt: TGTGCCAGCAGTTACCCTCCTTCTTACGAGCAGTACTTC
CDR3aa: CASSYPPSYEQYF

j_gene: TRBJ1-1
v_gene: TRBV14
abundance: once
d_gene: .
CDR3nt: TGTGCCAGCAGCCTCTGGACAGCGAACACTGAAGCTTTCTTT
CDR3aa: CASSLWTANTEAFF

j_gene: TRBJ1-6
v_gene: TRBV14
abundance: .
d_gene: TRBD1
CDR3nt: TGTGCCAGCAGCCAATGGGGACAGGGAAATTCACCCCTCCACTTT
CDR3aa: CASSQWGQGNSPLHF

j_gene: TRBJ2-2
v_gene: TRBV5-6
abundance: .
d_gene: TRBD1
CDR3nt: TGTGCCAGCAGCTTGGACTTCGGACAGGGGATCGTCGGGGAGCTGTTTTTT
CDR3aa: CASSLDFGQGIVGELFF

j_gene: TRBJ2-2
v_gene: TRBV19
abundance: .
d_gene: TRBD1
CDR3nt: TGTGCCAGTAGTTCGACAGGGGGGAACACCGGGGAGCTGTTTTTT
CDR3aa: CASSSTGGNTGELFF

j_gene: TRBJ1-1
v_gene: TRBV5-5
abundance: .
d_gene: TRBD1
CDR3nt: TGTGCCAGCAGCCCATGGACAGGGGTCCCACCCGAAGCTTTCTTT
CDR3aa: CASSPWTGVPPEAFF

j_gene: TRBJ1-2
v_gene: TRBV30
abundance: .
d_gene: .
CDR3nt: TGTGCCTGGATCTACAAGGGGACAATTAACTATGGCTACACCTTC
CDR3aa: CAWIYKGTINYGYTF

j_gene: TRBJ2-7
v_gene: TRBV7-8
abundance: .
d_gene: .
CDR3nt: TGTGCCAGCAGCCGGACCCGTAGGGGCAGGTACGAGCAGTACTTC
CDR3aa: CASSRTRRGRYEQYF

j_gene: TRBJ1-2
v_gene: TRBV2
abundance: .
d_gene: .
CDR3nt: TGTGCCAGCAGCCGGTTCTATGGCTACACCTTC
CDR3aa: CASSRFYGYTF

j_gene: TRBJ1-5
v_gene: TRBV28
abundance: few
d_gene: .
CDR3nt: TGTGCCAGCAGTTTCGCAGGGAGGAATGATCAGCCCCAGCATTTT
CDR3aa: CASSFAGRNDQPQHF

j_gene: TRBJ1-2
v_gene: TRBV3-1/TRBV3-2
abundance: .
d_gene: TRBD1
CDR3nt: TGTGCCAGCAGCACGAGGGACAGGGGATATGGCTACACCTTC
CDR3aa: CASSTRDRGYGYTF

j_gene: TRBJ1-1
v_gene: TRBV9
abundance: .
d_gene: TRBD1
CDR3nt: TGTGCCAGCACCCCAGGGGGTCTTATGAACACTGAAGCTTTCTTT
CDR3aa: CASTPGGLMNTEAFF

j_gene: TRBJ2-1
v_gene: TRBV14
abundance: .
d_gene: .
CDR3nt: TGTGCCAGCAGCCAGGCCCCGGGACAACCGACATACAATGAGCAGTTCTTC
CDR3aa: CASSQAPGQPTYNEQFF

j_gene: TRBJ1-2
v_gene: TRBV19
abundance: .
d_gene: TRBD1
CDR3nt: TGTGCCAGTAGTATAGTTGCAGGGGGCAACTATGGCTACACCTTC
CDR3aa: CASSIVAGGNYGYTF

j_gene: TRBJ1-6
v_gene: TRBV6-6
abundance: .
d_gene: .
CDR3nt: TGTGCCAGCAGTTACTCTGGGCAGAAGAATTCACCCCTCCACTTT
CDR3aa: CASSYSGQKNSPLHF

j_gene: TRBJ2-1
v_gene: TRBV7-2
abundance: .
d_gene: TRBD2
CDR3nt: TGTGCCAGCAGCTTAGTCGGTGGGGGGGACGAGCAGTTCTTC
CDR3aa: CASSLVGGGDEQFF

j_gene: TRBJ1-2
v_gene: TRBV13
abundance: few
d_gene: .
CDR3nt: TGTGCCAGCAGCTTTCTTGGGGGGGACTGGGGCTACACCTTC
CDR3aa: CASSFLGGDWGYTF

j_gene: TRBJ1-5
v_gene: TRBV19
abundance: .
d_gene: TRBD1
CDR3nt: TGTGCCAGTAGTATAGAAGACAGGGCCCAGCCCCAGCATTTT
CDR3aa: CASSIEDRAQPQHF

j_gene: TRBJ2-3
v_gene: TRBV3-1/TRBV3-2
abundance: .
d_gene: .
CDR3nt: TGTGCCAGCAGGGACTTCAAACCTCATGGAGATACGCAGTATTTT
CDR3aa: CASRDFKPHGDTQYF

j_gene: TRBJ1-6
v_gene: TRBV7-9
abundance: .
d_gene: .
CDR3nt: TGTGCCAGCAGCTTAACAGGGACGACACCCCTCCACTTT
CDR3aa: CASSLTGTTPLHF

j_gene: TRBJ2-2
v_gene: TRBV19
abundance: .
d_gene: .
CDR3nt: TGTGCCCGATACGGGAGTACGAACACCGGGGAGCTGTTTTTT
CDR3aa: CARYGSTNTGELFF

j_gene: TRBJ1-2
v_gene: TRBV19
abundance: .
d_gene: TRBD1
CDR3nt: TGTGCCAGTAACCGGGGTGCAGGGGGGAAGGATGGCTACACCTTC
CDR3aa: CASNRGAGGKDGYTF

j_gene: TRBJ2-1
v_gene: TRBV10-2
abundance: .
d_gene: .
CDR3nt: TGCGCCAGCAAAAGAGCAACCCTCTACAATGAGCAGTTCTTC
CDR3aa: CASKRATLYNEQFF

j_gene: TRBJ1-1
v_gene: TRBV28
abundance: .
d_gene: .
CDR3nt: TGTGCCAGCCGTTCAGGGAATGGGATGAACACTGAAGCTTTCTTT
CDR3aa: CASRSGNGMNTEAFF

j_gene: TRBJ1-1
v_gene: TRBV6-5
abundance: .
d_gene: .
CDR3nt: TGTGCCAGCAGTCCACGGACTGTACAAGCTTTCTTT
CDR3aa: CASSPRTVQAFF

j_gene: TRBJ2-7
v_gene: TRBV27
abundance: .
d_gene: .
CDR3nt: TGTGCCAGCGCCCAGAATCAGGGGGGCCCCTACGAGCAGTACTTC
CDR3aa: CASAQNQGGPYEQYF

j_gene: TRBJ2-1
v_gene: TRBV2
abundance: .
d_gene: TRBD2
CDR3nt: TGTGCCAGCATTAGCACGGGGGGAAATGAGCAGTTCTTC
CDR3aa: CASISTGGNEQFF

j_gene: TRBJ1-5
v_gene: TRBV28
abundance: .
d_gene: .
CDR3nt: TGTGCCAGCAGACCGGTTGGAGGACGAAAAGTCCGCCAGCCCCAGCATTTT
CDR3aa: CASRPVGGRKVRQPQHF

j_gene: TRBJ1-4
v_gene: TRBV7-9
abundance: .
d_gene: TRBD1
CDR3nt: TGTGCCAGCAGCTTAGTAGGGACAGGCGTTGAAAAACTGTTTTTT
CDR3aa: CASSLVGTGVEKLFF

j_gene: TRBJ1-5
v_gene: TRBV5-1
abundance: .
d_gene: TRBD1
CDR3nt: TGCGCCAGCAGCTGGACAGGGAGCAGCAATCAGCCCCAGCATTTT
CDR3aa: CASSWTGSSNQPQHF

j_gene: TRBJ1-3
v_gene: TRBV6-5
abundance: .
d_gene: TRBD1
CDR3nt: TGTGCCTCCCATAAGGGGGCCTCTGGAAACACCATATATTTT
CDR3aa: CASHKGASGNTIYF

j_gene: TRBJ1-3
v_gene: TRBV6-6
abundance: .
d_gene: .
CDR3nt: TGTGCCAGCAGTTACTCGGACGTAGGGGAAGGGAACACCATATATTTT
CDR3aa: CASSYSDVGEGNTIYF

j_gene: TRBJ2-4
v_gene: TRBV18
abundance: .
d_gene: .
CDR3nt: TGTGCCAGCTCACCGGAGGATCCAGCCAAAAACATTCAGTACTTC
CDR3aa: CASSPEDPAKNIQYF

j_gene: TRBJ1-2
v_gene: TRBV28
abundance: .
d_gene: .
CDR3nt: TGTGCCAGCAGGCCTCCAGGGAACTATGGCTACACCTTC
CDR3aa: CASRPPGNYGYTF

j_gene: TRBJ1-2
v_gene: TRBV27
abundance: .
d_gene: .
CDR3nt: TGTGCCAGCAGTTCCCCTGGCGCAGGAAACTATGGCTACACCTTC
CDR3aa: CASSSPGAGNYGYTF

j_gene: TRBJ1-3
v_gene: TRBV7-2
abundance: .
d_gene: .
CDR3nt: TGTGCCAGCAGCTTATCGGAGGTTGACACCATATATTTT
CDR3aa: CASSLSEVDTIYF

j_gene: TRBJ2-7
v_gene: TRBV5-4
abundance: .
d_gene: TRBD1
CDR3nt: TGTGCCAGCGGCCGGGACAGGGGTTCCTACGAGCAGTACTTC
CDR3aa: CASGRDRGSYEQYF